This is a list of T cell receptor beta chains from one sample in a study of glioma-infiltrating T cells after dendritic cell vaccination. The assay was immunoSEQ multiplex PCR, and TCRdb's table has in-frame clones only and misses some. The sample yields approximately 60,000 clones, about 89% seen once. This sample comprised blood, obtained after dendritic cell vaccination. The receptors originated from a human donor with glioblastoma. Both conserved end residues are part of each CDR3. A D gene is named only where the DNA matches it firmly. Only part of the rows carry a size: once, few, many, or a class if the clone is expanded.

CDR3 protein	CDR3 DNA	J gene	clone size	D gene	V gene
CASSLNPPTANSPLHF	TGTGCCAGCAGCTTAAATCCCCCGACAGCTAATTCACCCCTCCACTTT	TRBJ1-6	NA	NA	TRBV7-2
CASRVTRGTEAFF	TGTGCCAGCAGGGTGACGCGGGGCACTGAAGCTTTCTTT	TRBJ1-1	NA	NA	TRBV25-1
CTSSPPDKRGDTDTQYF	TGCACCAGCAGCCCGCCGGATAAACGGGGAGACACAGATACGCAGTATTTT	TRBJ2-3	few	NA	TRBV1
CASSLARGGTGELFF	TGCGCCAGCAGCTTGGCCAGGGGTGGCACCGGGGAGCTGTTTTTT	TRBJ2-2	few	NA	TRBV5-1
CASSPKAGPNYGYTF	TGTGCCAGCAGCCCGAAAGCAGGTCCTAACTATGGCTACACCTTC	TRBJ1-2	once	NA	TRBV4-2
CASTSGRGSYEQYF	TGTGCCAGTACAAGCGGGAGGGGGTCCTACGAGCAGTACTTC	TRBJ2-7	NA	TRBD2	TRBV19
CSVTLPGQIYGYTF	TGCAGCGTGACCCTCCCGGGACAGATCTATGGCTACACCTTC	TRBJ1-2	once	TRBD1	TRBV29-1
CASSQHSRGGKGYTF	TGTGCCAGCAGTCAACACTCGAGAGGGGGCAAGGGCTACACCTTC	TRBJ1-2	NA	TRBD1	TRBV6-6
CASRSDRASTGELFF	TGTGCCAGCAGGTCGGACAGGGCCTCCACCGGGGAGCTGTTTTTT	TRBJ2-2	NA	TRBD1	TRBV6-5
CASSATSGRPQETQYF	TGTGCTAGCAGCGCGACTAGCGGGAGGCCTCAAGAGACCCAGTACTTC	TRBJ2-5	NA	TRBD2	TRBV7-7
CASSEYGGRGNEQFF	TGTGCCAGCAGTGAATATGGGGGAAGGGGGAATGAGCAGTTCTTC	TRBJ2-1	NA	NA	TRBV25-1
CASSLKTGGIYEQYF	TGTGCCAGCAGTTTAAAGACAGGGGGTATATACGAGCAGTACTTC	TRBJ2-7	NA	TRBD1	TRBV27
CASSALGGENTEAFF	TGTGCCAGCAGCGCCCTGGGGGGGGAGAACACTGAAGCTTTCTTT	TRBJ1-1	NA	NA	TRBV11-2
CASSLTDLLVNTEAFF	TGTGCCAGCAGCTTGACAGACCTCCTAGTGAACACTGAAGCTTTCTTT	TRBJ1-1	NA	NA	TRBV28
CASSVGLVSTDTQYF	TGTGCCAGCAGCGTAGGACTAGTTAGCACAGATACGCAGTATTTT	TRBJ2-3	NA	NA	TRBV9
CASGLVPSGGLEETQYF	TGTGCTAGTGGTTTGGTCCCTAGCGGGGGATTAGAAGAGACCCAGTACTTC	TRBJ2-5	NA	TRBD2	TRBV12-5
CASSVGTSGSYEQYF	TGTGCCAGCAGCGTAGGGACTAGCGGCTCCTACGAGCAGTACTTC	TRBJ2-7	NA	TRBD2	TRBV9
CASSWRQGTFQPQHF	TGTGCCAGCAGCTGGAGACAGGGAACTTTTCAGCCCCAGCATTTT	TRBJ1-5	NA	TRBD1	TRBV5-6
CASSWRLGGSYEQYF	TGTGCCAGCAGTTGGCGACTTGGAGGCTCCTACGAGCAGTACTTC	TRBJ2-7	once	NA	TRBV6-5